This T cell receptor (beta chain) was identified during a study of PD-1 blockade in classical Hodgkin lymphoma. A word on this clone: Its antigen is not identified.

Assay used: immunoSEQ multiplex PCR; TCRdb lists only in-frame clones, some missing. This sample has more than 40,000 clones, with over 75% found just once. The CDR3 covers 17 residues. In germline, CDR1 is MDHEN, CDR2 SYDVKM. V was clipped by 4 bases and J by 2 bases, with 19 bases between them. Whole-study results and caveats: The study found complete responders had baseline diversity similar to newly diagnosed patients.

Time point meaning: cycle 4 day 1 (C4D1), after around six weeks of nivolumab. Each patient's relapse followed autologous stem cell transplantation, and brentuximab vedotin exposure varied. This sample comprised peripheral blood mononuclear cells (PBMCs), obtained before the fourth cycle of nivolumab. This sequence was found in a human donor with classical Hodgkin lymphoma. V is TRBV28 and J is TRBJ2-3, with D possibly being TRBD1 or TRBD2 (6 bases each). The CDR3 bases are TGTGCCAGCAGTTCCTACCTAGGACGGGGGCCCACAGATACGCAGTATTTT. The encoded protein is CASSSYLGRGPTDTQYF.